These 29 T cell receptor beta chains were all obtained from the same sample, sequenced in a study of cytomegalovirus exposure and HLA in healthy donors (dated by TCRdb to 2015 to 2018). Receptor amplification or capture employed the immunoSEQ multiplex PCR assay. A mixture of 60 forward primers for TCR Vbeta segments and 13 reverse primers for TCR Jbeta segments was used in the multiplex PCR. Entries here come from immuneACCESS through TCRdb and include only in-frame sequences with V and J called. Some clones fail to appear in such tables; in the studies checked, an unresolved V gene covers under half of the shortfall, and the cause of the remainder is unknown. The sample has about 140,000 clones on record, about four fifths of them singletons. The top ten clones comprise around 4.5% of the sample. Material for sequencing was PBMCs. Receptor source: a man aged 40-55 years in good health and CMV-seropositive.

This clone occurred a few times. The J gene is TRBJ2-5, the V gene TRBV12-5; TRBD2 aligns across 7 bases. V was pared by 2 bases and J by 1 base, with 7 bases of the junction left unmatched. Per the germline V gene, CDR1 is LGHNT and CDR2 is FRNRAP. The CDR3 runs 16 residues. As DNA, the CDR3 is TGTGCTAGTGGTTTGTCGGGGGAGGGGACCCAAGAGACCCAGTACTTC. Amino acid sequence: CASGLSGEGTQETQYF.

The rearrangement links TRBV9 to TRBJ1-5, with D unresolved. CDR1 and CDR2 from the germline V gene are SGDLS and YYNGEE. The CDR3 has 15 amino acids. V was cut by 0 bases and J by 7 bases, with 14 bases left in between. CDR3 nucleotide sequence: TGTGCCAGCAGCGTAGGTTCGGGTGCGGGGCAGCCCCAGCATTTT. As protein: CASSVGSGAGQPQHF. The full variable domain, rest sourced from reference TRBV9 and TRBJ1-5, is DSGVTQTPKHLITATGQRVTLRCSPRSGDLSVYWYQQSLDQGLQFLIQYYNGEERAKGNILERFSAQQFPDLHSELNLSSLELGDSALYFCASSVGSGAGQPQHFGDGTRLSIL.

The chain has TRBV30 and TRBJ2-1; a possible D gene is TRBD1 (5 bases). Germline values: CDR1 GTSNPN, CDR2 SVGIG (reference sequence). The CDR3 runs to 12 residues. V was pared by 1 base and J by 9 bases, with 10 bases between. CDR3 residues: CAWSAGWGEQFF. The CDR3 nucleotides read TGTGCCTGGAGTGCAGGGTGGGGTGAGCAGTTCTTC.

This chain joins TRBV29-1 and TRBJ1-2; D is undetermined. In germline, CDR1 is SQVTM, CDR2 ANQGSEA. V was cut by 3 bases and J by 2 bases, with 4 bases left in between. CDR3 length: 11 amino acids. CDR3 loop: CSVEGNYGYTF. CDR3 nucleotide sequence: TGCAGCGTTGAGGGCAACTATGGCTACACCTTC.

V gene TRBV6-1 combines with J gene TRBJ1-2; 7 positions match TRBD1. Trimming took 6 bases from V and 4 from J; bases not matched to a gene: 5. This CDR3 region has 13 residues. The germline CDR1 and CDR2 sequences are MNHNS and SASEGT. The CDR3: CASSRGDSYGYTF. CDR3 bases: TGTGCCAGCAGCCGAGGGGACAGCTATGGCTACACCTTC.

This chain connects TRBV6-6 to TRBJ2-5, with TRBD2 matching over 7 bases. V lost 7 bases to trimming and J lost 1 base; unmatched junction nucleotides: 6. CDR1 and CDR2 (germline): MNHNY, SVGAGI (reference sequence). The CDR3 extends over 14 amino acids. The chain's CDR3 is CASMQGLPQETQYF. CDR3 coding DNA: TGTGCCAGCATGCAGGGACTACCCCAAGAGACCCAGTACTTC.

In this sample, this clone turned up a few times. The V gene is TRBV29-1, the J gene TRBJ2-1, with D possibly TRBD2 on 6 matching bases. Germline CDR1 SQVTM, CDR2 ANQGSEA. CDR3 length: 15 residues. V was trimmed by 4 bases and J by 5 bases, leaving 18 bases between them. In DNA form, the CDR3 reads TGCAGCGTTGTGTCTTGGTCAGGACTAAACAATGAGCAGTTCTTC. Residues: CSVVSWSGLNNEQFF.

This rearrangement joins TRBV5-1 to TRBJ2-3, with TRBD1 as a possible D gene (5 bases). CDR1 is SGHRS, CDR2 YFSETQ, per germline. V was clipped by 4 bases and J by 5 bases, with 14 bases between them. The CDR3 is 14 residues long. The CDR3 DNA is TGCGCCAGCAGCCCCGGGCATCAGGGAGATACGCAGTATTTT. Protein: CASSPGHQGDTQYF.

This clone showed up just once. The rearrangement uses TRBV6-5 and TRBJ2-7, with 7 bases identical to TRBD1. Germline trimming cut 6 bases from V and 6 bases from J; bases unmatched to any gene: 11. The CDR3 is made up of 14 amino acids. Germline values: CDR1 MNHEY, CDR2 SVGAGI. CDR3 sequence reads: CASRFTGAGGEQYF. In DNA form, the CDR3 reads TGTGCCAGCAGGTTTACAGGGGCTGGAGGCGAGCAGTACTTC.

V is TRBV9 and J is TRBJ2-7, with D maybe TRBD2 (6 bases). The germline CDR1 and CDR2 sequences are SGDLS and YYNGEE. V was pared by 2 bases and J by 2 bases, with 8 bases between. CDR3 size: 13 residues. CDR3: CASSVGGPYEQYF. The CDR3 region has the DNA TGTGCCAGCAGCGTGGGGGGTCCCTACGAGCAGTACTTC.

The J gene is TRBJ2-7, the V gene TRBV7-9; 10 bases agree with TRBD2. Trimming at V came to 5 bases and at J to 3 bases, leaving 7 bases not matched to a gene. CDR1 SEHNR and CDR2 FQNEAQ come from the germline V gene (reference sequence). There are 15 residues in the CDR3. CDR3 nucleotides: TGTGCCAGCAGCAAAGCGGGAGGGGGGGACTACGAGCAGTACTTC. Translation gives CASSKAGGGDYEQYF.

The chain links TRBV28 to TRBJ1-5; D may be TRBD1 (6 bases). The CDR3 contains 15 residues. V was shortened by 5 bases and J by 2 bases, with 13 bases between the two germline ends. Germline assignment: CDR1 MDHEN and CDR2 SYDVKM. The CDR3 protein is CASSPAGAGNQPQHF. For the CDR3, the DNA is TGTGCCAGCAGTCCCGCGGGGGCCGGCAATCAGCCCCAGCATTTT. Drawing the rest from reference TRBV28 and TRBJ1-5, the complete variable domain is DVKVTQSSRYLVKRTGEKVFLECVQDMDHENMFWYRQDPGLGLRLIYFSYDVKMKEKGDIPEGYSVSREKKERFSLILESASTNQTSMYLCASSPAGAGNQPQHFGDGTRLSIL.

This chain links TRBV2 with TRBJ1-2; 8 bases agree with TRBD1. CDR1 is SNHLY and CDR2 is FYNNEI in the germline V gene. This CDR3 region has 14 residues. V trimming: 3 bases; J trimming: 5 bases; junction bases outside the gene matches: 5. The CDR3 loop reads CASSEGTGDYGYTF. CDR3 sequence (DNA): TGTGCCAGCAGTGAGGGGACAGGTGATTATGGCTACACCTTC.

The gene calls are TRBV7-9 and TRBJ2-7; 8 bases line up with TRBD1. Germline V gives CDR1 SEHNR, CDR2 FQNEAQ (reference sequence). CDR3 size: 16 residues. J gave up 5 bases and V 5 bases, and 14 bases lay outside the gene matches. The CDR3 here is CASSRPRPGGQDEQYF. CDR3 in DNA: TGTGCCAGCAGCCGCCCCCGGCCAGGGGGCCAGGACGAGCAGTACTTC.

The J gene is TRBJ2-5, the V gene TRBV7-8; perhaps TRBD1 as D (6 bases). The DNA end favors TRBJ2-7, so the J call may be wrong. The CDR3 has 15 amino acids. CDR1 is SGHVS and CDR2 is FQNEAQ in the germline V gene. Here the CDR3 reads CASSLAQGRPYEQYF. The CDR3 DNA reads TGTGCCAGCAGCTTGGCACAGGGTCGCCCCTACGAGCAGTACTTC.

This CDR3 reads CASSLTGYEQYF. In DNA, the CDR3 is TGCGCCAGCAGCTTAACGGGCTACGAGCAGTACTTC. The rearrangement links TRBV5-1 to TRBJ2-7; D is ambiguous. The CDR3 spans 12 residues. Germline lookup yields CDR1 SGHRS and CDR2 YFSETQ. Trimming pared 2 bases from V and 3 bases from J, leaving 6 bases between.

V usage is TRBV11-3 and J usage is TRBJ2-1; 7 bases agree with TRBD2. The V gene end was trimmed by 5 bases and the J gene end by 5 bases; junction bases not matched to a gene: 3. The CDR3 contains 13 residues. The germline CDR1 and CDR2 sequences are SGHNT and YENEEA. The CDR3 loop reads CASSRSGDNEQFF. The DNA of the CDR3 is TGTGCCAGCAGCCGAAGCGGGGACAATGAGCAGTTCTTC.

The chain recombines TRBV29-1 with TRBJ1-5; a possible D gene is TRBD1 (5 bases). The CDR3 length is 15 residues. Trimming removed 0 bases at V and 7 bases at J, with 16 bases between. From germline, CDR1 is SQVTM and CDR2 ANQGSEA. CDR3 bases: TGCAGCGTTGAAGAGGGAAGTGGGGGGGGACAGCCCCAGCATTTT. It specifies CSVEEGSGGGQPQHF.

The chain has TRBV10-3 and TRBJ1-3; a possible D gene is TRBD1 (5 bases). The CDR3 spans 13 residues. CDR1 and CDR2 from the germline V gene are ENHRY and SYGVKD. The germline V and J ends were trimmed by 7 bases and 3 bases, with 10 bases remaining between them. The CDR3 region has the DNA TGTGCCATCACCGGGGGGGATGGAAACACCATATATTTT. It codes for CAITGGDGNTIYF.

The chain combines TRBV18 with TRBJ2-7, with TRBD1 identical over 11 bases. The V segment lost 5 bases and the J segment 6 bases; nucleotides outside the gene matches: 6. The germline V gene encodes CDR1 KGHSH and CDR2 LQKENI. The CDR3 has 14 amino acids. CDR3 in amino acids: CASSLDRGRGEQYF. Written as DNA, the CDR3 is TGTGCCAGCTCATTGGACAGGGGGCGAGGCGAGCAGTACTTC. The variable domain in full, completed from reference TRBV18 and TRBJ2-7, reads NAGVMQNPRHLVRRRGQEARLRCSPMKGHSHVYWYRQLPEEGLKFMVYLQKENIIDESGMPKERFSAEFPKEGPSILRIQQVVRGDSAAYFCASSLDRGRGEQYFGPGTRLTVT.

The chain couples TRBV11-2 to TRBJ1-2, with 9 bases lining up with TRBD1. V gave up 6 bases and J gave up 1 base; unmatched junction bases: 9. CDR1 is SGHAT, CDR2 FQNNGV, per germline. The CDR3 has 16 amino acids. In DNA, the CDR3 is TGTGCCAGCAGTCTTAACCGGGACAGGGATAACTATGGCTACACCTTC. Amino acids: CASSLNRDRDNYGYTF.

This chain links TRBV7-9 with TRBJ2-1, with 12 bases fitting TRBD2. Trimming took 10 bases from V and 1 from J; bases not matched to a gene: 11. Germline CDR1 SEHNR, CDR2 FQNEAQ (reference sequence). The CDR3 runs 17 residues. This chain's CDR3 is CANERLAGGGSYNEQFF. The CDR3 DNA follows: TGTGCCAACGAGCGGCTAGCGGGAGGGGGGTCCTACAATGAGCAGTTCTTC.

The CDR3 region is CASSSFGGQGDGYTF. CDR3 sequence (DNA): TGCGCCAGCAGCTCCTTCGGGGGACAGGGGGATGGCTACACCTTC. J is TRBJ1-2 and V is TRBV5-1; TRBD1 aligns across 11 bases. The CDR3 spans 15 residues. Germline V gene sequence: CDR1 SGHRS, CDR2 YFSETQ. The junction had 7 bases not matched to a gene; V was cut back by 3 bases and J by 6 bases.

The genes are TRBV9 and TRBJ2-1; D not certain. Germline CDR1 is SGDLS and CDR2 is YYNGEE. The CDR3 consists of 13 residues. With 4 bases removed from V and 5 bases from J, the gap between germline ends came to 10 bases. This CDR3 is CASSLSVDNEQFF. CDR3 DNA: TGTGCCAGCAGCCTATCCGTGGACAATGAGCAGTTCTTC.

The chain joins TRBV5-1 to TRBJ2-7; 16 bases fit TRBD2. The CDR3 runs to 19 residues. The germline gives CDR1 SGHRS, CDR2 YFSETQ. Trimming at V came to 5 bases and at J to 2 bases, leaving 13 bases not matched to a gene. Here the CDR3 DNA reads TGCGCCAGCAGATTATCGCCGGGACTAGCGGGAGGGCCACCCTACGAGCAGTACTTC. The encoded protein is CASRLSPGLAGGPPYEQYF.

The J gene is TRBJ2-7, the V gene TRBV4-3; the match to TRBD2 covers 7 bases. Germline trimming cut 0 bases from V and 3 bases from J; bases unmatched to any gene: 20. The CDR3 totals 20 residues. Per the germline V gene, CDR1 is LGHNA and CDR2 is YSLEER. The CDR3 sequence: CASSQDHCLAERGICYEQYF. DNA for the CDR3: TGCGCCAGCAGCCAAGATCACTGCCTAGCGGAACGGGGGATCTGCTACGAGCAGTACTTC.

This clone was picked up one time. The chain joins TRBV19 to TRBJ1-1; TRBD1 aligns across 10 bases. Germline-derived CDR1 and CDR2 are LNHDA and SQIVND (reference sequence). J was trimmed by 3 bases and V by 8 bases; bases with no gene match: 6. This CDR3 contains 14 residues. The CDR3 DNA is TGTGCCAGTGTGGGACAGGGGCGACACACTGAAGCTTTCTTT. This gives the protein CASVGQGRHTEAFF.

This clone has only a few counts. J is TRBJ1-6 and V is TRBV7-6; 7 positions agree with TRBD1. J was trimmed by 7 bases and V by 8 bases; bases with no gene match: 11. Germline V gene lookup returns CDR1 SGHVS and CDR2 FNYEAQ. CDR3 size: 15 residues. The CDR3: CASRAGTTGNSPLHF. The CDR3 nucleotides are TGTGCCAGCCGCGCCGGCACGACAGGGAATTCACCCCTCCACTTT. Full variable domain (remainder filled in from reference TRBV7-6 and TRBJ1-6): GAGVSQSPRYKVTKRGQDVALRCDPISGHVSLYWYRQALGQGPEFLTYFNYEAQQDKSGLPNDRFSAERPEGSISTLTIQRTEQRDSAMYRCASRAGTTGNSPLHFGNGTRLTVT.

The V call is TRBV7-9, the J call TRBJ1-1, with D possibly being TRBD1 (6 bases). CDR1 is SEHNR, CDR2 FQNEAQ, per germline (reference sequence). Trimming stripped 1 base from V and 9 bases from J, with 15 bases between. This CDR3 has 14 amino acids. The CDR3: CASSLGKDRVKAFF. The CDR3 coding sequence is TGTGCCAGCAGCTTAGGGAAGGACAGAGTAAAAGCTTTCTTT.